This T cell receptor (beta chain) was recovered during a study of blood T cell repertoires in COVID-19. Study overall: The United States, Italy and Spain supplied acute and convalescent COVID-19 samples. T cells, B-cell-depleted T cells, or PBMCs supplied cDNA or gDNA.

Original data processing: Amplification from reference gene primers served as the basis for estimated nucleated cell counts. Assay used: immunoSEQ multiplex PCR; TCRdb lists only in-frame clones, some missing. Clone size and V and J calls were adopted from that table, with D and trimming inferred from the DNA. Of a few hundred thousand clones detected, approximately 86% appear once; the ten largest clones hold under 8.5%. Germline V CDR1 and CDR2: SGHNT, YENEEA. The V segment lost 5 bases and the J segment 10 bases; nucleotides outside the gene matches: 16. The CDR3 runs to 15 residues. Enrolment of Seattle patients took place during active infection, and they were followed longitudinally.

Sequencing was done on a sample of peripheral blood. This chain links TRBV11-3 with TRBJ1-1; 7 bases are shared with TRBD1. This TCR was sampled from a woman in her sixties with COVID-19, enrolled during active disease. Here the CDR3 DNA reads TGTGCCAGCAGCGCGTCCGGGACAGTTCTGAGGGGAGCTTTCTTT. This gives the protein CASSASGTVLRGAFF.